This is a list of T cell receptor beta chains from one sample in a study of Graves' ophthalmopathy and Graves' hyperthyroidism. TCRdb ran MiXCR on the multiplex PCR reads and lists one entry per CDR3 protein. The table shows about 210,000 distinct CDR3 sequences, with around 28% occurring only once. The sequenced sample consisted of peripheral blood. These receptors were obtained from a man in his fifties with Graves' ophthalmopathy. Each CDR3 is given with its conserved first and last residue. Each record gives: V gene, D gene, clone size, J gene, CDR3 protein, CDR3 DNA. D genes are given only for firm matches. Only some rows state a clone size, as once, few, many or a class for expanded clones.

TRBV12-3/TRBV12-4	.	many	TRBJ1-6	CASSLAGWYSPLHF	TGTGCCAGCAGTTTAGCGGGGTGGTACTCACCCCTCCACTTT
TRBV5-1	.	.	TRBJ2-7	CASSLDAADAYEQYF	TGCGCCAGCAGCTTGGATGCGGCAGATGCCTACGAGCAGTACTTC
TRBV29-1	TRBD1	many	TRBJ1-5	CSVVGDRNQPQHF	TGCAGCGTTGTCGGGGACAGAAATCAGCCCCAGCATTTT
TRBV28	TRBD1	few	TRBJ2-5	CASVDRDQETQYF	TGTGCCAGCGTGGACAGGGACCAAGAGACCCAGTACTTC
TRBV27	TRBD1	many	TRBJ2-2	CASSLFGRGSGELFF	TGTGCCAGCAGTTTATTCGGCAGGGGGTCCGGGGAGCTGTTTTTT
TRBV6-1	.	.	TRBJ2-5	CASSRGERLETQYF	TGTGCCAGCAGTAGAGGGGAACGGTTAGAGACCCAGTACTTC
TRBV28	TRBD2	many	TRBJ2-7	CASSLGGMTGYEQYF	TGTGCCAGCAGTTTGGGGGGGATGACTGGATACGAGCAGTACTTC
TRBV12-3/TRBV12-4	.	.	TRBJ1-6	CASSRQVDSPLHF	TGTGCCAGCAGTAGACAGGTTGATTCACCCCTCCACTTT
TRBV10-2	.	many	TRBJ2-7	CASSASGVYEQYF	TGCGCCAGCAGCGCAAGTGGGGTATACGAGCAGTACTTC
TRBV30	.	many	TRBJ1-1	CAWSAGSGAFF	TGTGCCTGGAGCGCCGGCTCTGGAGCTTTCTTT
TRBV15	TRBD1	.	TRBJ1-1	CATSNRQGEAFF	TGTGCCACCAGCAACAGACAGGGTGAAGCTTTCTTT
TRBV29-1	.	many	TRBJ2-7	CSVLTGAYEQYF	TGCAGCGTATTGACAGGAGCCTACGAGCAGTACTTC
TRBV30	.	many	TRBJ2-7	CAWSSPPGLGRILYEQYF	TGTGCCTGGAGTTCTCCGCCTGGGCTAGGGCGTATTCTCTACGAGCAGTACTTC
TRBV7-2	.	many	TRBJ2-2	CASSLNIGELFF	TGTGCCAGCAGCTTAAACATCGGGGAGCTGTTTTTT
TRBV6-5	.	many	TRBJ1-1	CASSTVGLTEAFF	TGTGCCAGCAGTACGGTGGGTCTCACTGAAGCTTTCTTT
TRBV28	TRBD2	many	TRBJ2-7	CASSLGGGTISYEQYF	TGTGCCAGCAGCCTCGGGGGTGGGACTATCTCCTACGAGCAGTACTTC
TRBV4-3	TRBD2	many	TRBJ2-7	CASSPGLAGQEQYF	TGCGCCAGCAGCCCGGGACTAGCGGGACAAGAGCAGTACTTC
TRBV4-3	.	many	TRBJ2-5	CASSQDLVKETQYF	TGCGCCAGCAGCCAAGATCTCGTAAAGGAGACCCAGTACTTC
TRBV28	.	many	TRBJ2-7	CASSFEREQYF	TGTGCCAGCAGTTTTGAGAGGGAGCAGTACTTC
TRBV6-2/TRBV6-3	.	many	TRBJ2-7	CASESRRADSYEQYF	TGTGCCAGCGAGTCTCGAAGGGCAGACTCCTACGAGCAGTACTTC
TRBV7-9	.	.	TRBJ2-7	CASKGGLTYEQYF	TGTGCCAGCAAAGGGGGACTGACCTACGAGCAGTACTTC
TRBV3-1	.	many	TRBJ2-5	CASSQPGQQETQYF	TGTGCCAGCAGCCAACCGGGACAACAAGAGACCCAGTACTTC
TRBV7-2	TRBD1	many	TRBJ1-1	CASSLGGQGGRAFF	TGTGCCAGCAGCTTAGGTGGACAGGGGGGGAGGGCTTTCTTT
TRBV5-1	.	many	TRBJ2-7	CASGRDYEQYF	TGCGCCAGCGGGCGGGACTACGAGCAGTACTTC
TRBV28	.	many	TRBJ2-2	CASSLVRQGKLFF	TGTGCCAGCAGTTTAGTGAGGCAGGGGAAGCTGTTTTTT
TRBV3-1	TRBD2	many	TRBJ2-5	CASSQDSGSRETQYF	TGTGCCAGCAGCCAAGACAGCGGGAGTAGGGAGACCCAGTACTTC
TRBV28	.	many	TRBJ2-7	CASSLRYWIYEQYF	TGTGCCAGCAGTTTGAGGTATTGGATCTACGAGCAGTACTTC
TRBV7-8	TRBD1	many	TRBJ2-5	CASSPTGGLPKTQYF	TGTGCCAGCAGCCCGACAGGGGGCCTACCCAAGACCCAGTACTTC
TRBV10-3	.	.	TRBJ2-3	CAISDAGRIRTADTQYF	TGTGCCATCAGTGATGCGGGACGCATTAGGACGGCAGATACGCAGTATTTT
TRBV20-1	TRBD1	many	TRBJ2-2	CSARTGATGELFF	TGCAGTGCGAGGACAGGGGCGACTGGGGAGCTGTTTTTT
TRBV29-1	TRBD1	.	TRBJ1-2	CSDTTGSGYTF	TGCAGCGACACGACAGGGTCTGGCTACACCTTC
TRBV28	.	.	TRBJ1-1	CASSPGTFMNTEAFF	TGTGCCAGCAGTCCCGGGACGTTCATGAACACTGAAGCTTTCTTT
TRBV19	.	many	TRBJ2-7	CASSRTHLSYEQYF	TGTGCCAGTTCGCGGACTCACCTCTCCTACGAGCAGTACTTC
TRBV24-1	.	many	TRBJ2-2	CATRGQSGELFF	TGTGCCACCAGAGGACAGTCCGGGGAGCTGTTTTTT
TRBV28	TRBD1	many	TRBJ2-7	CASSGQVPYEQYF	TGTGCCAGCAGTGGACAGGTCCCCTACGAGCAGTACTTC
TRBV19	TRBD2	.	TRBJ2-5	CASRGLAGVETQYF	TGTGCCAGCCGGGGACTAGCGGGAGTGGAGACCCAGTACTTC
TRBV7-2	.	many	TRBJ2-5	CASSSLKETQYF	TGTGCCAGCAGCTCACTCAAAGAGACCCAGTACTTC
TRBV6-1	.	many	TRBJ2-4	CASSQNQRNIQYF	TGTGCCAGCAGTCAGAATCAGCGAAACATTCAGTACTTC
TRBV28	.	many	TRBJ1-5	CASRQIVGGDNQPQHF	TGTGCCAGCAGACAGATAGTCGGTGGGGACAATCAGCCCCAGCATTTT
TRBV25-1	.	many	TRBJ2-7	CASSGFAESSYEQYF	TGTGCCAGCAGTGGTTTCGCAGAGAGCTCCTACGAGCAGTACTTC
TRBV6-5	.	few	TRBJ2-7	CASSYTLDSYYEQYF	TGTGCCAGCAGTTACACCTTGGACAGTTACTACGAGCAGTACTTC
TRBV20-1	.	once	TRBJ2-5	CSARDGRAAPETQYF	TGCAGTGCTAGAGATGGTAGGGCGGCTCCAGAGACCCAGTACTTC
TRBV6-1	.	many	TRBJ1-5	CASSADGSNQPQHF	TGTGCCAGCAGTGCGGACGGTAGCAATCAGCCCCAGCATTTT
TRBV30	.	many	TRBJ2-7	CAWSVRDGYEQYF	TGTGCCTGGAGTGTAAGGGACGGCTACGAGCAGTACTTC
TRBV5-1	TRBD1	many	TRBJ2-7	CASNPGTGVYEQYF	TGCGCCAGCAACCCCGGGACAGGGGTCTACGAGCAGTACTTC
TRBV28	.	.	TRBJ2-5	CASTGVSQGLRETQYF	TGTGCCAGCACTGGGGTTAGTCAGGGGTTGCGAGAGACCCAGTACTTC
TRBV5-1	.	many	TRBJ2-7	CASSLNGLLYEQYF	TGCGCCAGCAGCTTGAATGGTCTCCTCTACGAGCAGTACTTC
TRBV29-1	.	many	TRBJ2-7	CSVGGIEGSYEQYF	TGCAGCGTTGGGGGGATAGAGGGTTCCTACGAGCAGTACTTC
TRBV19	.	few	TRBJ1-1	CASSTGTVNTEAFF	TGTGCCAGTAGCACCGGGACGGTGAACACTGAAGCTTTCTTT
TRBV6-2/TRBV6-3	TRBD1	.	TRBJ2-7	CASSYPLQGQHSYEQYF	TGTGCCAGCAGTTACCCCCTACAGGGGCAGCACTCCTACGAGCAGTACTTC
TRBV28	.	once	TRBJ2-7	CASSRRQFDEQYF	TGTGCCAGCAGTCGAAGACAGTTTGACGAGCAGTACTTC
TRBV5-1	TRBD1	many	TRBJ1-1	CASWTGQRGTEAFF	TGCGCCAGTTGGACGGGACAGAGAGGAACTGAAGCTTTCTTT
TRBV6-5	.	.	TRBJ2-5	CASSYIPGTQETQYF	TGTGCCAGCAGTTATATTCCCGGGACCCAAGAGACCCAGTACTTC
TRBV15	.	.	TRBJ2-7	CATSRGRTNYEQYF	TGTGCCACCAGCAGAGGTAGGACCAACTACGAGCAGTACTTC
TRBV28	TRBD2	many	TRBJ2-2	CASSLTSGNTGELFF	TGTGCCAGCAGTCTGACTAGCGGGAACACCGGGGAGCTGTTTTTT
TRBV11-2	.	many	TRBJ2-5	CASSLFTQETQYF	TGTGCCAGCAGCTTATTCACGCAAGAGACCCAGTACTTC
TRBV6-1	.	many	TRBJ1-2	CASRSHDRRYGYTF	TGTGCCAGCAGGAGTCATGACAGGCGCTATGGCTACACCTTC
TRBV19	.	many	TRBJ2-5	CASSIQGSETQYF	TGTGCCAGTAGTATCCAGGGATCAGAGACCCAGTACTTC
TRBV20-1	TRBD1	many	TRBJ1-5	CSAQRGRRNQPQHF	TGCAGTGCTCAAAGGGGGCGGCGCAATCAGCCCCAGCATTTT